The 5 T cell receptor beta chains presented below share a single source sample, sequenced in a study of T cell responses to AZD1222 COVID-19 vaccine. Libraries were prepared by immunoSEQ multiplex PCR; TCRdb keeps only in-frame clonotypes and omits some of them. The repertoire includes 150,000 or so clones, about nine tenths of them detected once, and roughly 3.8% sits in the top ten. The sample in question was peripheral blood, obtained 28 days after the second AZD1222 dose. The receptors here all came from an adult who received the AZD1222 COVID-19 vaccine.

The CDR3 bases are TGTGCCAGCAGCTCCCCGAACACCGGGGAGCTGTTTTTT. Its translation is CASSSPNTGELFF. The genes are TRBV9 and TRBJ2-2; no reliable D call. Trimming removed 4 bases from V and 0 bases from J, with 4 bases in between. Per germline, CDR1 SGDLS and CDR2 YYNGEE. The CDR3 is 13 residues long.

The V call is TRBV9, the J call TRBJ1-2; TRBD1 is a possible D gene (6 bases). Germline assignment: CDR1 SGDLS and CDR2 YYNGEE. The CDR3 has 16 residues. V was trimmed by 4 bases and J by 2 bases, leaving 18 bases between them. As DNA, the CDR3 is TGTGCCAGCAGCACAAGGACAGCTTCTCCCAACTATGGCTACACCTTC. It encodes CASSTRTASPNYGYTF.

The chain employs TRBV7-3 and TRBJ1-1, with no clear D. Germline assignment: CDR1 SGHTA and CDR2 FQGTGA. Between the trimmed V and J ends, which lost 3 bases and 1 base, there was a span of 6 bases. This CDR3 has 13 residues. The CDR3 region is CASSFATNTEAFF. DNA of the CDR3: TGTGCCAGCAGCTTCGCTACGAACACTGAAGCTTTCTTT.

A few counts support this clone. The chain uses TRBV7-3 and TRBJ1-3; D may be TRBD1 (6 bases). Trimming pared 5 bases from V and 4 bases from J, leaving 9 bases between. The CDR3 totals 13 residues. Germline V lookup: CDR1 SGHTA, CDR2 FQGTGA. The CDR3 reads CASSPGAGNTIYF. The DNA of the CDR3 is TGTGCCAGCAGCCCAGGGGCCGGAAACACCATATATTTT. Using reference TRBV7-3 and TRBJ1-3 for the parts outside the CDR3, the full variable domain is GAGVSQTPSNKVTEKGKYVELRCDPISGHTALYWYRQSLGQGPEFLIYFQGTGAADDSGLPNDRFFAVRPEGSVSTLKIQRTERGDSAVYLCASSPGAGNTIYFGEGSWLTVV.

Concerning this clone itself: In the same sample, other DNA sequences code for this CDR3. The rearrangement links TRBV6-5 to TRBJ2-3; 7 bases map to TRBD1. This CDR3 is 15 amino acids long. V lost 2 bases and J lost 2; bases outside the gene matches: 4. CDR1 is MNHEY, CDR2 SVGAGI, per germline. CDR3: CASSYRGQYTDTQYF. The DNA for the CDR3 is TGTGCCAGCAGTTACCGGGGACAGTACACAGATACGCAGTATTTT.